This T cell receptor (beta chain) appears in the sequencing data of a study of vaccination effects on CD4 cells after COVID-19. The repertoire was sequenced with immunoSEQ multiplex PCR; TCRdb's copy has only in-frame clones and lacks some. The sample includes 45,000 to 60,000 clones, approximately 80% of them seen just once. This CDR3 has 18 amino acids. V gave up 3 bases and J gave up 2 bases; unmatched junction bases: 15. Per germline, CDR1 MNHEY and CDR2 SMNVEV (reference sequence). On roughly day 10 of culture, CD4+ T cells were separated out. A note on this clone: The antigen remains undetermined.

The sequenced sample was CD4+ T cells from PBMCs cultured without peptide, obtained before COVID-19 vaccination. The sequence derives from a human donor who had a prior SARS-CoV-2 infection. The rearrangement links TRBV27 to TRBJ2-7, with 8 bases that match TRBD2. This CDR3 is CASSFQITTGGKTYEQYF. The CDR3 DNA follows: TGTGCCAGCAGTTTTCAGATAACAACGGGAGGGAAAACCTACGAGCAGTACTTC.